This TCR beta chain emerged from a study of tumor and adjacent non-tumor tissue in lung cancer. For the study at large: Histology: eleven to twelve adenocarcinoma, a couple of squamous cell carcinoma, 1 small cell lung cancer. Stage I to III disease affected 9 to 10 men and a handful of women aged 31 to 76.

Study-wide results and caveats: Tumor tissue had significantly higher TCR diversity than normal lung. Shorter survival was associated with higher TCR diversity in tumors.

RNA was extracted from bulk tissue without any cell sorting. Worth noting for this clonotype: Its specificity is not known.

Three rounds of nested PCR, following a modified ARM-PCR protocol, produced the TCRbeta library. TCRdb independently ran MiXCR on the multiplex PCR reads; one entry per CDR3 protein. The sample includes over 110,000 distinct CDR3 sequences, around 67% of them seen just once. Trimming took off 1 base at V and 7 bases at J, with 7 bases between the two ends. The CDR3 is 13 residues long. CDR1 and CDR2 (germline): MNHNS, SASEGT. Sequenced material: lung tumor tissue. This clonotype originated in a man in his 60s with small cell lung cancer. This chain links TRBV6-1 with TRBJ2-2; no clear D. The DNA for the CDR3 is TGTGCCAGCAGTGAAGTGATTATCGGGGAGCTGTTTTTT. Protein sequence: CASSEVIIGELFF.